The entry below describes one TCR beta chain. The sample originates from a study of blood T cell repertoires in COVID-19. The assay was immunoSEQ multiplex PCR, and TCRdb's table has in-frame clones only and misses some. The sample lists a few hundred thousand clones; nearly 90% were seen once. Germline CDR1 is MDHEN and CDR2 is SYDVKM. Trimming left V 7 bases short and J 2 bases short, with 10 bases between. The CDR3 sequence is 13 residues long. Sequencing used peripheral blood. The origin of this receptor is a man between 45 and 60 years old with COVID-19, enrolled during active disease. V gene TRBV28 combines with J gene TRBJ2-3; D ambiguous. CDR3 nucleotide sequence: TGTGCCAGCAACAGTCGGCACACAGATACGCAGTATTTT. Its translation is CASNSRHTDTQYF.